Listed here are 30 T cell receptor beta chains from one sample, sequenced in a study of blood T cells in healthy people across ages. With a J-beta primer mix and a sample-barcoded 5' primer, a second PCR ran 7 to 11 cycles. Via MiXCR, TCRdb re-called the 5' RACE reads, giving one row per CDR3 protein. This table holds under 2 million distinct CDR3 sequences, 30% to 35% found once. Input material: blood. The receptors shown here come from a woman aged 30 to 39 in good health.

The CDR3 protein is CASSLRGLFTGELFF. The CDR3, as DNA: TGTGCCAGCAGTTTACGAGGCCTTTTCACCGGGGAGCTGTTTTTT. The V call is TRBV12-3 or TRBV12-4, the J call TRBJ2-2; unclear D gene. The CDR3 loop spans 15 amino acids. V lost 2 bases to trimming and J lost 4 bases, with 11 bases between them.

This clonotype was detected ten times or more. V usage is TRBV9 and J usage is TRBJ2-3; D is unclear. The germline V and J ends were trimmed by 0 bases and 2 bases, with 7 bases remaining between them. This CDR3 contains 14 residues. Germline V gives CDR1 SGDLS, CDR2 YYNGEE. The CDR3, as DNA: TGTGCCAGCAGCGTAGTATCAGCCACAGATACGCAGTATTTT. It yields the protein CASSVVSATDTQYF.

This clonotype was detected only a few times. V is TRBV7-9 and J is TRBJ2-7; possibly TRBD1 for D (5 bases). The V gene's germline CDR1 is SEHNR and CDR2 FQNEAQ (reference sequence). This CDR3 is built from 15 residues. Between the trimmed V and J ends, which lost 1 base and 2 bases, there was a span of 12 bases. CDR3 sequence: CASSLGDSYTYEQYF. The CDR3 nucleotides are TGTGCCAGCAGCTTAGGAGACAGTTATACCTACGAGCAGTACTTC.

The rearrangement joins TRBV20-1 to TRBJ1-2; possible D gene TRBD1, 6 bases. CDR1 is DFQATT, CDR2 SNEGSKA, per germline (reference sequence). The CDR3 extends over 11 amino acids. V shed 8 bases and J shed 6 bases, with 13 bases lying between them. CDR3: CSTNRENGYTF. For the CDR3, the DNA is TGCAGTACAAACAGGGAGAATGGCTACACCTTC.

In this sample, this clonotype turned up a few times. Here the CDR3 reads CASSQGTAYNEQFF. CDR3 bases: TGTGCCAGCAGTCAGGGGACAGCTTACAATGAGCAGTTCTTC. V gene TRBV11-2 combines with J gene TRBJ2-1; 7 bases match TRBD1. Germline V CDR1 and CDR2: SGHAT, FQNNGV. With V trimmed by 6 bases and J by 4 bases, 6 bases remained unmatched. This CDR3 region has 14 residues.

This clonotype appeared a few times. The genes are TRBV4-1 and TRBJ1-3; D gene uncertain. V dropped 1 base and J dropped 0 bases, with 16 bases sitting between them. The CDR3 totals 18 residues. Germline V CDR1 and CDR2: MGHRA, YSYEKL. In DNA, the CDR3 is TGCGCCAGCAGCCAAGTAGCGGGCCCCCGAAGCTCTGGAAACACCATATATTTT. It yields the protein CASSQVAGPRSSGNTIYF.

This clonotype was counted only a few times. The V call is TRBV4-1, the J call TRBJ1-2; 8 bases map to TRBD1. Germline V CDR1 and CDR2: MGHRA, YSYEKL. After removal of 4 bases from V and 6 bases from J, the junction contained 13 bases not matched to a gene. The CDR3 extends over 16 amino acids. The CDR3 coding sequence is TGCGCCAGCAGCCCCTATCCCGGACAGGGTTTCGATGGCTACACCTTC. It encodes CASSPYPGQGFDGYTF.

This clonotype has a handful of counts. CDR3 DNA sequence: TGTGCCAGCAGTTCCCACTGGGTACCTAGCACAGATACGCAGTATTTT. Translating it yields CASSSHWVPSTDTQYF. The V gene is TRBV6-6, the J gene TRBJ2-3; the D is unclear. The CDR3 covers 16 residues. V was trimmed by 4 bases and J by 0 bases, leaving 14 bases between them. Germline V gene sequence: CDR1 MNHNY, CDR2 SVGAGI (reference sequence).

The sample holds many counts of this clonotype. The CDR3 nucleotides are TGTGCCATCAGTGAGACAGGCTACGAGCAGTACTTC. As protein: CAISETGYEQYF. The chain is built from TRBV10-3 and TRBJ2-7; tentative D call: TRBD1 (5 bases). CDR3 length: 12 residues. Germline values: CDR1 ENHRY, CDR2 SYGVKD. V lost 2 bases and J lost 3, with 5 bases in between.

Points on this clonotype: One end of the junction fails to match germline, which may point to a read error. The rearrangement uses TRBV3-1 and TRBJ1-1; D is unresolved. There are 14 residues in the CDR3. Germline CDR1 and CDR2: LGHDT and YNNKEL (reference sequence). DNA of the CDR3: TGTGCCAGCAACCAAGCACAGCCGAACACTGAAGCTTTCTTT. This encodes CASNQAQPNTEAFF.

This clonotype was counted only a few times. The CDR3 nucleotides are TGTGCCAGCAACCACCGGGGAGCTGAAGCTTTCTTT. Protein sequence: CASNHRGAEAFF. This chain uses TRBV6-6 with TRBJ1-1; no definite D call. The CDR3 sequence is 12 residues long. Germline V lookup: CDR1 MNHNY, CDR2 SVGAGI (reference sequence). With 7 bases removed from V and 6 bases from J, the gap between germline ends came to 12 bases.

This clonotype was found a few times. J is TRBJ2-7 and V is TRBV3-1; TRBD2 matches at 7 bases. The CDR3 contains 16 residues. In germline, CDR1 is LGHDT, CDR2 YNNKEL (reference sequence). Trimming took 2 bases from V and 0 from J; bases not matched to a gene: 7. DNA for the CDR3: TGTGCCAGCAGCCAATTAGCGGGTCTTCTCTCCTACGAGCAGTACTTC. This sequence encodes CASSQLAGLLSYEQYF.

This clonotype was found a few times. The chain joins TRBV3-1 to TRBJ2-5, with a possible D match to TRBD1 (6 bases). Germline V CDR1 and CDR2: LGHDT, YNNKEL (reference sequence). This CDR3 region has 16 residues. Between the trimmed V and J ends, which lost 3 bases and 0 bases, there was a span of 14 bases. CDR3 in DNA: TGTGCCAGCAGCCACCGGACAGAGGGGTACCAAGAGACCCAGTACTTC. It yields the protein CASSHRTEGYQETQYF.

In its sample, this clonotype was seen many times. J is TRBJ2-3 and V is TRBV27, with D unclear. CDR3 size: 12 residues. The germline V and J ends were trimmed by 5 bases and 6 bases, with 9 bases remaining between them. Germline values: CDR1 MNHEY, CDR2 SMNVEV (reference sequence). The CDR3 protein is CASSNPGDTQYF. For the CDR3, the DNA is TGTGCCAGCAGTAACCCCGGGGATACGCAGTATTTT.

This clonotype was counted only a few times. J is TRBJ2-1 and V is TRBV15, with TRBD1 matching 7 bases. CDR1 is LNHNV and CDR2 is YYDKDF in the germline V gene (reference sequence). The junction had 3 bases not matched to a gene; V was cut back by 2 bases and J by 2 bases. The CDR3 is 15 amino acids. CDR3 coding DNA: TGTGCCACCAGCAGAAATCAGGGGGCCTACAATGAGCAGTTCTTC. Protein product: CATSRNQGAYNEQFF.

The CDR3 DNA is TGTGCCAGCAGTTTCGTGATAGCGGGGACCTACAATGAGCAGTTCTTC. Translation: CASSFVIAGTYNEQFF. The rearrangement joins TRBV12-3 or TRBV12-4 to TRBJ2-1, with 8 bases lining up with TRBD2. CDR3 length equals 16 residues. V dropped 3 bases and J dropped 2; count of bases not matched to a gene: 6.

This clonotype has more than one count but fewer than ten. J is TRBJ2-7 and V is TRBV20-1, with D perhaps TRBD2 (8 bases). Germline V lookup: CDR1 DFQATT, CDR2 SNEGSKA (reference sequence). This CDR3 contains 15 residues. Trimming pared 4 bases from V and 2 bases from J, leaving 18 bases between. The CDR3 sequence is CSATGGTGGTYEQYF. As DNA, the CDR3 is TGCAGTGCTACAGGGGGAACGGGAGGGACCTACGAGCAGTACTTC.

This clonotype has just a few counts. The V gene is TRBV25-1, the J gene TRBJ2-5, with a weak D call TRBD1 (5 bases). Trimming removed 7 bases at V and 4 bases at J, with 19 bases between. This CDR3 has 15 residues. The germline CDR1 and CDR2 sequences are MGHDK and SYGVNS. The CDR3 is CASKSFSWGGETQYF. The CDR3, as DNA: TGTGCCAGCAAATCTTTTTCGTGGGGCGGAGAGACCCAGTACTTC.

V and J are TRBV5-1 and TRBJ2-7, with TRBD1 matching over 7 bases. The CDR3 runs to 18 residues. Germline values: CDR1 SGHRS, CDR2 YFSETQ. With V trimmed by 0 bases and J by 9 bases, 21 bases remained unmatched. The DNA for the CDR3 is TGCGCCAGCAGCTTGGCACCTTTAACCGGGACAGACCTAGACGGGCAGTACTTC. It is translated as CASSLAPLTGTDLDGQYF.

This clonotype appeared once. The junction and the germline gene differ at one end; a read error may be behind it. The J gene is TRBJ2-7, the V gene TRBV7-2; D uncertain. The CDR3 sequence is 14 residues long. The V gene's germline CDR1 is SGHTA and CDR2 FQGNSA. The CDR3 nucleotides are TGTGCCGGCAGCAGACGACCGAGTGAAGACGAGCAGTACTTC. Its translation: CAGSRRPSEDEQYF. The variable domain in full, with the rest retrieved from reference TRBV7-2 and TRBJ2-7, is GAGVSQSPSNKVTEKGKDVELRCDPISGHTALYWYRQSLGQGLEFLIYFQGNSAPDKSGLPSDRFSAERTGGSVSTLTIQRTQQEDSAVYLCAGSRRPSEDEQYFGPGTRLTVT.

The CDR3 loop is CASKQGGGPSTDTQYF. CDR3 DNA: TGTGCCAGTAAACAAGGAGGAGGCCCTTCCACAGATACGCAGTATTTT. The genes are TRBV19 and TRBJ2-3, with TRBD2 as a possible D gene (5 bases). Germline V gene data show CDR1 as LNHDA and CDR2 as SQIVND (reference sequence). V lost 7 bases to trimming and J lost 2 bases, with 19 bases between them. The CDR3 is 16 residues long.

The chain combines TRBV27 with TRBJ2-2; D is undetermined. This CDR3 is built from 15 residues. Germline V gene data show CDR1 as MNHEY and CDR2 as SMNVEV (reference sequence). V was pared by 0 bases and J by 7 bases, with 12 bases between. This CDR3 is CASSLSQSFGGELFF. The DNA of the CDR3 is TGTGCCAGCAGTTTATCTCAAAGCTTCGGCGGGGAGCTGTTTTTT.

The V gene is TRBV20-1, the J gene TRBJ2-7; the match to TRBD1 covers 8 bases. The CDR3 runs 15 residues. Germline lookup yields CDR1 DFQATT and CDR2 SNEGSKA (reference sequence). The V and J ends lost 5 bases and 0 bases, in that order; junction bases with no gene match: 9. The DNA of the CDR3 is TGCAGTGCTGAGGACCGGGACAGGAGCTCCTACGAGCAGTACTTC. Translating it yields CSAEDRDRSSYEQYF.

As concerns this clonotype: The junction departs from germline at one end; a sequencing error may be responsible. The chain combines TRBV6-1 with TRBJ2-3, with D possibly TRBD1 on 5 matching bases. The CDR3 has 14 amino acids. Per the germline V gene, CDR1 is MNHNS and CDR2 is SASEGT. CDR3 bases: TGTGCCAGCACCTTTTCAGGGCGCACAGATGCGCAGTATTTT. Its protein product is CASTFSGRTDAQYF.

This clonotype turned up a few times. The rearrangement joins TRBV12-3 or TRBV12-4 to TRBJ2-5; 7 bases agree with TRBD2. V trimming: 8 bases; J trimming: 5 bases; junction bases outside the gene matches: 5. The CDR3 has 12 amino acids. CDR3 region: CASRGEGETQYF. In DNA, the CDR3 is TGTGCCAGCCGGGGGGAGGGGGAGACCCAGTACTTC.

The chain combines TRBV4-1 with TRBJ2-1; D may match TRBD1 or TRBD2 (5 bases each). Germline CDR1 and CDR2: MGHRA and YSYEKL. This CDR3 spans 16 amino acids. V lost 1 base to trimming and J lost 13 bases, with 23 bases between them. The chain's CDR3 is CASSQAPRDGQETQFF. The CDR3 DNA reads TGCGCCAGCAGCCAAGCGCCCCGGGACGGGCAAGAGACCCAGTTCTTC.

The rearrangement uses TRBV7-3 and TRBJ1-1; 10 positions match TRBD1. This CDR3 has 13 amino acids. Germline V lookup: CDR1 SGHTA, CDR2 FQGTGA. With V trimmed by 5 bases and J by 11 bases, 8 bases remained unmatched. DNA for the CDR3: TGTGCCAGCAGCCCACAACCGGGACAGGGGGCTTTCTTT. It translates to CASSPQPGQGAFF.

This clonotype was counted a few times. The chain recombines TRBV12-3 or TRBV12-4 with TRBJ2-1; D uncertain. V was pared by 5 bases and J by 6 bases, with 14 bases between. This CDR3 region has 14 residues. The CDR3 sequence is CASSPENWGNEQFF. The CDR3 DNA reads as TGTGCCAGCAGTCCGGAGAACTGGGGCAATGAGCAGTTCTTC.

This clonotype has a handful of counts. The rearrangement uses TRBV20-1 and TRBJ2-7, with D tentatively TRBD2 (6 bases). This CDR3 spans 11 amino acids. Per the germline V gene, CDR1 is DFQATT and CDR2 is SNEGSKA (reference sequence). CDR3 nucleotide sequence: TGCAGGTTAGGAGGGTCCTACGAGCAGTACTTC. Translation: CRLGGSYEQYF.

The chain employs TRBV6-6 and TRBJ1-4, with TRBD1 matching over 8 bases. CDR1 MNHNY and CDR2 SVGAGI come from the germline V gene (reference sequence). This CDR3 has 13 amino acids. J lost 11 bases, V lost 8 bases, and 10 bases had no gene match. CDR3 nucleotide sequence: TGTGCCAGCTCCCCTCAGGGGGCGGGGAAACTGTTTTTT. The encoded protein is CASSPQGAGKLFF.